These 9 T cell receptor beta chains share one sample of origin, sequenced in a study of cytomegalovirus exposure and HLA in healthy donors. The primer mix had 60 Vbeta and 13 Jbeta primers. Sequencing used immunoSEQ multiplex PCR; TCRdb keeps in-frame clones, though not all of them. The repertoire holds 150,000 to 200,000 clones, with more than 85% as singletons. The sample taken for sequencing was PBMCs. The receptors stem from a young woman in good health and CMV-seronegative.

The genes are TRBV19 and TRBJ2-6; D perhaps matches TRBD2 (5 bases). Trimming removed 8 bases at V and 0 bases at J, with 14 bases between. The V gene's germline CDR1 is LNHDA and CDR2 SQIVND (reference sequence). The CDR3 has 16 residues. The CDR3 DNA follows: TGTGCCAGTCTGAGGAAAGGGAGCTCTGGGGCCAACGTCCTGACTTTC. It specifies CASLRKGSSGANVLTF.

The rearrangement joins TRBV5-6 to TRBJ1-1; D gene uncertain. The CDR3 covers 13 residues. Per germline, CDR1 SGHDT and CDR2 YYEEEE. Trimming removed 0 bases from V and 3 bases from J, with 6 bases in between. CDR3 DNA: TGTGCCAGCAGCTTGGGTCAGTACACTGAAGCTTTCTTT. It translates to CASSLGQYTEAFF.

V usage is TRBV10-2 and J usage is TRBJ1-5; 10 positions match TRBD1. The J segment lost 2 bases and the V segment lost 8 bases, leaving 0 bases of the junction unmatched. This CDR3 is 13 amino acids long. Germline V gene sequence: CDR1 WSHSY, CDR2 SAAADI. CDR3 residues: CASGTGGNQPQHF. Here the CDR3 DNA reads TGCGCCAGCGGGACAGGGGGCAATCAGCCCCAGCATTTT.

The V call is TRBV7-9, the J call TRBJ2-1, with D perhaps TRBD1 (5 bases). With 5 bases removed from V and 0 bases from J, the gap between germline ends came to 11 bases. Germline lookup yields CDR1 SEHNR and CDR2 FQNEAQ (reference sequence). The CDR3 consists of 15 residues. The DNA of the CDR3 is TGTGCCAGCAGCCGTCTCAGGGCCTCCTACAATGAGCAGTTCTTC. Residues: CASSRLRASYNEQFF. Using reference TRBV7-9 and TRBJ2-1 for the parts outside the CDR3, the full variable domain is DTGVSQNPRHKITKRGQNVTFRCDPISEHNRLYWYRQTLGQGPEFLTYFQNEAQLEKSRLLSDRFSAERPKGSFSTLEIQRTEQGDSAMYLCASSRLRASYNEQFFGPGTRLTVL.

The rearrangement joins TRBV15 to TRBJ2-7; 13 bases fit TRBD2. J was trimmed by 3 bases and V by 3 bases; bases with no gene match: 14. The CDR3 loop spans 19 amino acids. Germline V lookup: CDR1 LNHNV, CDR2 YYDKDF (reference sequence). The CDR3 reads CATSSRGLAGAGIDYEQYF. CDR3 bases: TGTGCCACCAGCAGCCGCGGACTAGCGGGGGCCGGAATCGACTACGAGCAGTACTTC.

The chain combines TRBV7-9 with TRBJ2-3; no clear D. Trimming left V 4 bases short and J 6 bases short, with 8 bases between. Germline values: CDR1 SEHNR, CDR2 FQNEAQ (reference sequence). CDR3 length: 12 amino acids. This chain's CDR3 is CASSSVSDTQYF. CDR3 coding DNA: TGTGCCAGCAGCTCTGTATCCGATACGCAGTATTTT.

The chain recombines TRBV28 with TRBJ1-2, with D possibly being TRBD1 (6 bases). CDR3 size: 14 residues. From germline, CDR1 is MDHEN and CDR2 SYDVKM. With 2 bases removed from V and 1 base from J, the gap between germline ends came to 8 bases. The CDR3 region has the DNA TGTGCCAGCAGTTTAGGCAGGGGTAACTATGGCTACACCTTC. Translation: CASSLGRGNYGYTF.

The rearrangement links TRBV6-5 to TRBJ2-4; TRBD1 matches 8 bases. The CDR3 is 13 amino acids. The germline gives CDR1 MNHEY, CDR2 SVGAGI. With V trimmed by 7 bases and J by 8 bases, 7 bases remained unmatched. As DNA, the CDR3 is TGTGCCAGCAAGGGGACAGGTTTTGACATTCAGTACTTC. Translating it yields CASKGTGFDIQYF.

This chain links TRBV5-4 with TRBJ2-5, with 11 bases matching TRBD2. The CDR3 covers 14 residues. The V and J ends lost 9 bases and 7 bases, in that order; junction bases with no gene match: 11. The V gene's germline CDR1 is SGHNT and CDR2 YYREEE (reference sequence). DNA for the CDR3: TGTGCCATTTCGACGACTAGCGGGGAGGGGACCCAGTACTTC. Translation gives CAISTTSGEGTQYF.